Reported below is one T cell receptor beta chain. Study processing details: Reference gene primer amplification in the assay estimated nucleated cell counts. Libraries were prepared by immunoSEQ multiplex PCR; TCRdb keeps only in-frame clonotypes and omits some of them. V, J and clone size derive from that table, while D and trimming were established from the DNA sequence. This sample carries more than 100,000 clones, roughly 84% of them seen once, and the ten largest clones take roughly 4%. The age range of participants was 18 to 89 years, with residence in fewer than 25 US areas. V dropped 1 base and J dropped 3; count of bases not matched to a gene: 6. CDR1 is KGHSH, CDR2 LQKENI, per germline. The CDR3 is 16 amino acids. The entry originates in a study of blood T cell repertoires in COVID-19.

The sample was PBMCs or T cells enriched from blood (not recorded which). V gene TRBV18 combines with J gene TRBJ2-5, with 9 bases aligning to TRBD1. This sequence was found in a woman aged 25 to 39 who had recovered from COVID-19. CDR3 bases: TGTGCCAGCTCACCACTCGGGACAGGGAAGGAAGAGACCCAGTACTTC. It translates to CASSPLGTGKEETQYF.